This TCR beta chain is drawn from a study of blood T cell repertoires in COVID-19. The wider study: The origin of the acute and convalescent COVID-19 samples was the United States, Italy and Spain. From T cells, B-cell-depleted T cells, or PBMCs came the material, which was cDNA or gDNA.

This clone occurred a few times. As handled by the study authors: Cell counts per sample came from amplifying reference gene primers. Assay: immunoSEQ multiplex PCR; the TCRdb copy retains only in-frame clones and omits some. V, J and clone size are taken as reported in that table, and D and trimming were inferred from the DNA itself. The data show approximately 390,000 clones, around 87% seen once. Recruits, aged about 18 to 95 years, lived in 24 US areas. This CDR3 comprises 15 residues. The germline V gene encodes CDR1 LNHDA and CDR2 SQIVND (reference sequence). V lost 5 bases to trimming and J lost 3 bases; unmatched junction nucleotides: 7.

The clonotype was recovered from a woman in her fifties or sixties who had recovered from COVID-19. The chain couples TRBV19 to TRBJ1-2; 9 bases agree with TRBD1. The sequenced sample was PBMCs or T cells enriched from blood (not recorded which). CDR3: CASSAQTGGDYGYTF. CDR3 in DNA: TGTGCCAGTAGTGCCCAAACAGGGGGCGACTATGGCTACACCTTC.